This TCR beta chain was identified in a study of blood T cell repertoires in COVID-19. The V gene's germline CDR1 is MNHNS and CDR2 SASEGT. V dropped 1 base and J dropped 4 bases, with 11 bases sitting between them. This CDR3 spans 15 amino acids. The data were produced by immunoSEQ multiplex PCR, yet TCRdb's version contains in-frame clones alone and is incomplete. The profile shows over 120,000 clones, about four fifths of them singletons. Material: peripheral blood. The receptor comes from a woman between 70 and 85 years old with COVID-19, enrolled during active disease. The chain carries TRBV6-1 and TRBJ1-5, with D perhaps matching TRBD1 (5 bases). The CDR3 spells CASSEGQGGNQPQHF. CDR3 nucleotide sequence: TGTGCCAGCAGTGAAGGTCAGGGTGGGAATCAGCCCCAGCATTTT.